This T cell receptor (beta chain) was captured in a study of cytomegalovirus exposure and HLA in healthy donors. Study information: Some 200 million T cells yielded 117 million unique TCR beta sequences in earlier analysis.

This CDR3 comprises 16 residues. Germline CDR1 is LNHNV and CDR2 is YYDKDF (reference sequence). J lost 6 bases, V lost 0 bases, and 6 bases had no gene match. With 60 Vbeta and 13 Jbeta primers, the PCR was carried out. Using immunoSEQ multiplex PCR, the repertoire was profiled, and TCRdb retains in-frame clones only, with some absent. The data show about 160,000 clones, approximately 70% seen once. The chain employs TRBV15 and TRBJ1-3; 9 bases align to TRBD1. Material: PBMCs. The clonotype comes from a man in his forties in good health and CMV-seropositive. In DNA, the CDR3 is TGTGCCACCAGCAGAGAAGTCACAGGGGGCATAAACACCATATATTTT. Translation: CATSREVTGGINTIYF.